This T cell receptor (beta chain) stems from a study of Ad26.COV2.S vaccination and SARS-CoV-2 variants. Study-level background: Sample donor was a member of the COV1001 Ad26.COV2.S trial arm. Study observations and caveats: Placebo recipients had lower spike-specific TCR breadth than vaccine recipients. There was reportedly substantial breadth in spike-specific CD8+ and CD4+ T cell responses after vaccination.

Repertoires were generated with immunoSEQ multiplex PCR, while TCRdb's copy carries only in-frame clones and drops some. The table has about 470,000 clones, roughly 88% seen once; the top ten hold less than 4.5%. The CDR3 covers 16 residues. V lost 5 bases to trimming and J lost 6 bases; unmatched junction nucleotides: 12. Germline loops: CDR1 LNHNV, CDR2 YYDKDF (reference sequence). Remarks on this clone: What it binds is unknown.

Treatment indicated: some 20 received Ad26.COV2.S at low or high dose, single or two shots; several received placebo; per-sample allocation not given. Specimens were obtained on day 63 following the first vaccine or placebo injection. The chain links TRBV15 to TRBJ2-4; TRBD1 aligns across 8 bases. This clonotype was obtained from a person aged 18 to 59 who received the Ad26.COV2.S COVID-19 vaccine or a placebo. This specimen consisted of peripheral blood, obtained in a trial of Ad26.COV2.S vaccine versus placebo. CDR3 coding DNA: TGTGCCACCAGCGTAGACCCCGGACAGGGAGTAAACATTCAGTACTTC. Amino acid sequence: CATSVDPGQGVNIQYF.